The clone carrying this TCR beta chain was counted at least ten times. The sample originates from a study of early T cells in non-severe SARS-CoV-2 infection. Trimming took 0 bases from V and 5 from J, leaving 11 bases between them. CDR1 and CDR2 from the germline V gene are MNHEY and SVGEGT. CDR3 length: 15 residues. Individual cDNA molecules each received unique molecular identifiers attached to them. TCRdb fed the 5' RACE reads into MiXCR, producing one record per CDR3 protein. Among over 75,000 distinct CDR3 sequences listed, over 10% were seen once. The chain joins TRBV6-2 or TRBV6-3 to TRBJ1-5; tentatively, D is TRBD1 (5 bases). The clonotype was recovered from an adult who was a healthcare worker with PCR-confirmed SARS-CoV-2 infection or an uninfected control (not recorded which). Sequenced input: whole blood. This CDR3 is CASSYSGRSHQPQHF. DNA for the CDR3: TGTGCCAGCAGTTACTCGGGGCGCAGCCATCAGCCCCAGCATTTT.